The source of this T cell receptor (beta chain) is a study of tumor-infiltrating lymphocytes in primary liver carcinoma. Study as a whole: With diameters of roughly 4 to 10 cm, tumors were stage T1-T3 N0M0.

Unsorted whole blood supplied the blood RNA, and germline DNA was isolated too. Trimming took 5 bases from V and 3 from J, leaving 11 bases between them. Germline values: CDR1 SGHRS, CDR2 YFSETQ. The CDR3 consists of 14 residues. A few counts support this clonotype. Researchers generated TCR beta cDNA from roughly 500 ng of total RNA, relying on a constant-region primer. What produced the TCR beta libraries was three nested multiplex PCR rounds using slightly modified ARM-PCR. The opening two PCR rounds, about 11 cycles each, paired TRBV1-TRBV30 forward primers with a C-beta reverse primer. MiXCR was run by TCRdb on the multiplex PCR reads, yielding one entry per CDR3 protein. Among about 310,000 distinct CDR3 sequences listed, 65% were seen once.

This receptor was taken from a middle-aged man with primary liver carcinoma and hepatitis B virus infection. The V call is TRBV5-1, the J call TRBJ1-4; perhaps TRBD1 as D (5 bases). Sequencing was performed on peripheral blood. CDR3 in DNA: TGCGCCAGCAGTTGGGAGGGGTCTAATGAAAAACTGTTTTTT. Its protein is CASSWEGSNEKLFF.